Listed below are T cell receptor beta chains from one sample, sequenced in a study of blood T cell repertoires in COVID-19. TCRdb's copy holds only in-frame clones and misses some; the assay was immunoSEQ multiplex PCR. Of around 180,000 clones listed, approximately 80% were seen once; the top ten hold 10% to 15%. Sequenced sample: PBMCs or T cells enriched from blood (not recorded which). The receptors originated from a man in his fifties who had recovered from COVID-19. Both conserved end residues are part of each CDR3. The D gene is left open where the match is weak. Rows give clone size only sometimes, using once, few, many, or a class for an expanded clone.

>NA|NA|TRBV28|TRBJ1-2
TGTGCCAGCACTGGGGCCTGGACTAACTATGGCTACACCTTC
CASTGAWTNYGYTF
>NA|NA|TRBV25-1|TRBJ1-2
TGTGCCAGCAGTGGTCCCGCCTCGGGAATGGTTGGCTACACCTTC
CASSGPASGMVGYTF
>TRBD2|few|TRBV15|TRBJ2-7
TGTGCCACCAGCAGAGAGCGGGGGACCTACGAGCAGTACTTC
CATSRERGTYEQYF
>TRBD1|NA|TRBV6-5|TRBJ2-2
TGTGCCAGCAGTTACGGGACAGGGTTGTCCACCGGGGAGCTGTTTTTT
CASSYGTGLSTGELFF
>TRBD2|few|TRBV4-1|TRBJ2-5
TGCGCCAGCAGCCAAGATCGGTCTAGCGGGGGACTCCAAGAGACCCAGTACTTC
CASSQDRSSGGLQETQYF
>NA|NA|TRBV18|TRBJ2-7
TGTGCCAGCTCCAAGGACGGGACCTACGAGCAGTACTTC
CASSKDGTYEQYF
>TRBD1|NA|TRBV11-2|TRBJ1-1
TGTGCCAGCAGCTTAGATCCAGGGGGCAGTGAAGCTTTCTTT
CASSLDPGGSEAFF
>TRBD1|few|TRBV2|TRBJ1-1
TGTGCCAGCAGTGAAGCGCGGACAGGGAAAGCTTTCTTT
CASSEARTGKAFF
>NA|NA|TRBV13|TRBJ1-6
TGTGCCAGCACTTATGGGGCCCCAGTACGGCCTGAGGATTCACCCCTCCACTTT
CASTYGAPVRPEDSPLHF
>TRBD2|NA|TRBV11-3|TRBJ2-7
TGTGCCAGCAGCTTTCGGGGGGAGGACGAGCAGTACTTC
CASSFRGEDEQYF
>NA|NA|TRBV14|TRBJ1-3
TGTGCCAGCTTTCAGGGGCAAGGAAACACCATATATTTT
CASFQGQGNTIYF
>NA|once|TRBV11-2|TRBJ1-2
TGTGCCAGCAGCTTAGATCGGTGGAGAGGCTACACCTTC
CASSLDRWRGYTF
>NA|NA|TRBV12-3/TRBV12-4|TRBJ1-1
TGTGCCAGCAGTTTAGCGGGGCCTCGCGAAGCTTTCTTT
CASSLAGPREAFF
>NA|NA|TRBV5-4|TRBJ1-1
TGTGCCAGCAGCTCATTCACAGCTATAGCTTTCTTT
CASSSFTAIAFF
>NA|NA|TRBV4-2|TRBJ1-3
TGTGCCAGCAGCCAAGATCCAGAGGGTGGAAACACCATATATTTT
CASSQDPEGGNTIYF
>NA|NA|TRBV7-9|TRBJ1-5
TGTGCCAGCAGCTTGGACAGAAATCAGCCCCAGCATTTT
CASSLDRNQPQHF
>NA|NA|TRBV7-6|TRBJ1-6
TGTGCCAGCAGCTTAGCAGGGGGGGCATCACCCCTCCACTTT
CASSLAGGASPLHF
>TRBD1|NA|TRBV6-4|TRBJ2-2
TGTGCCAGCAGTGGACAGGGGGCGACCGGGGAGCTGTTTTTT
CASSGQGATGELFF
>NA|few|TRBV24-1|TRBJ2-2
TGTGCCACCCAGCGGGCCTTTGGCACCGGGGAGCTGTTTTTT
CATQRAFGTGELFF
>NA|once|TRBV15|TRBJ1-2
TGTGCCACCAGCAGAGGGAGGACAGAAACTTATGGCTACACCTTC
CATSRGRTETYGYTF
>TRBD1|NA|TRBV10-3|TRBJ2-7
TGTGCCATCAGTGGGCAGGGGGACCACGAGCAGTACTTC
CAISGQGDHEQYF
>TRBD1|once|TRBV4-2|TRBJ1-2
TGTGCCAGCAGCCAAGACAGGGGGCAAAATGGCTACACCTTC
CASSQDRGQNGYTF
>NA|NA|TRBV11-3|TRBJ1-1
TGTGCCAGCAGTTTGACCGGGGACACTGAAGCTTTCTTT
CASSLTGDTEAFF
>NA|NA|TRBV12-3/TRBV12-4|TRBJ2-7
TGTGCCAGCAGTCTCAGTCGAAAGCAGTACTTC
CASSLSRKQYF
>TRBD1|NA|TRBV9|TRBJ1-1
TGTGCCAGCAGCGTAGCTATGGGACAGACAGCTTTCTTT
CASSVAMGQTAFF
>TRBD1|NA|TRBV24-1|TRBJ1-5
TGTGCCACCAGCGAGACAGGGGGACCGAATCAGCCCCAGCATTTT
CATSETGGPNQPQHF
>NA|NA|TRBV7-6|TRBJ1-4
TGTGCCAGCAGCTTAGGGGCCAGGAGGGAAAAACTGTTTTTT
CASSLGARREKLFF
>TRBD2|NA|TRBV10-3|TRBJ2-1
TGTGCCATCAGTGGCGGACGCTCCGGGACTACGGGTTACAATGAGCAGTTCTTC
CAISGGRSGTTGYNEQFF
>NA|few|TRBV12-3/TRBV12-4|TRBJ1-5
TGTGCCAGCAGTTTAGCTTGGGCGCAGCCCCAGCATTTT
CASSLAWAQPQHF
>NA|NA|TRBV6-5|TRBJ1-3
TGTGCCAGCACCCCCCAATGGGGGGGCGAAAACACCATATATTTT
CASTPQWGGENTIYF
>NA|many|TRBV6-2/TRBV6-3|TRBJ1-5
TGTGCCAGCAGTTACTCGGGTCAGGATAGTCAGCCCCAGCATTTT
CASSYSGQDSQPQHF